This TCR beta chain was identified in a study of T cell repertoires in ileal Crohn's disease. The wider study: About half of patients got postoperative therapy: under 12 thiopurines, over 15 anti-TNF. Study-level findings and limits: Active smokers at surgery had more clonal expansions than non-smokers. Every patient over 26.8% clonality showed endoscopic recurrence.

This clone was found a few times. Its antigen is not identified. Some clones are missing from TCRdb's copy, which holds only in-frame ones; the method was immunoSEQ multiplex PCR. Of 15,000 or so clones listed, roughly four fifths are singletons. Time point indicated: inflamed ileum from the surgical specimen. Between the trimmed V and J ends, which lost 4 bases and 4 bases, there was a span of 7 bases. The CDR3 extends over 12 amino acids. The germline V gene encodes CDR1 SNHLY and CDR2 FYNNEI. The TCR was taken from an adult with Crohn's disease. The sample comprised ileal tissue. This chain connects TRBV2 to TRBJ1-2; unclear D gene. The CDR3 region is CASSVVFYGYTF. The CDR3 DNA reads TGTGCCAGCAGTGTCGTGTTCTATGGCTACACCTTC.